A single sample is the source of the 10 T cell receptor beta chains below, sequenced in a study of CD8 T cells in ankylosing spondylitis. Notes on the study in general: What appeared characteristic of ankylosing spondylitis blood was a TCR beta motif of eight or nine highly homologous variants.

These TCRs' antigens remain unknown. MiXCR, run by TCRdb on the 5' RACE reads, gives a single entry per CDR3 protein. Of some 700,000 distinct CDR3 sequences detected, roughly 19% appear once; the ten largest clones hold roughly a fifth. Source material: blood, either unsorted or a sorted T cell fraction (not recorded which). The receptors originated from a male donor with ankylosing spondylitis.

The chain links TRBV5-6 to TRBJ2-4; weak D call: TRBD2 (5 bases). Between the trimmed V and J ends, which lost 0 bases and 10 bases, there was a span of 8 bases. CDR1 and CDR2 from the germline V gene are SGHDT and YYEEEE. This CDR3 region has 12 residues. The CDR3 loop is CASSLGEYIQYF. The DNA for the CDR3 is TGTGCCAGCAGCTTGGGGGAGTATATTCAGTACTTC.

The chain joins TRBV29-1 to TRBJ2-7; possibly TRBD2 for D (5 bases). V lost 7 bases and J 0 bases, leaving 16 bases between the germline ends. Per germline, CDR1 SQVTM and CDR2 ANQGSEA. The CDR3 length is 14 residues. The CDR3 loop reads CSATLVGSSYEQYF. In DNA, the CDR3 is TGCAGCGCTACGCTCGTGGGGAGCTCCTACGAGCAGTACTTC.

This chain's CDR3 is CASSTPSGLTDTEAFF. In nucleotides, the CDR3 is TGTGCCAGCAGCACACCCTCGGGACTGACGGACACTGAAGCTTTCTTT. The chain employs TRBV7-9 and TRBJ1-1; maybe TRBD1 (5 bases). Trimming left V 5 bases short and J 3 bases short, with 19 bases between. Looked up from germline, CDR1 is SEHNR and CDR2 is FQNEAQ (reference sequence). This CDR3 has 16 amino acids.

V is TRBV3-1 and J is TRBJ2-2; 7 bases are a match to TRBD2. J was trimmed by 3 bases and V by 4 bases; bases with no gene match: 8. Germline V gene sequence: CDR1 LGHDT, CDR2 YNNKEL (reference sequence). The CDR3 totals 16 residues. The CDR3 sequence: CASSRGRTFDTGELFF. The CDR3 DNA sequence: TGTGCCAGCAGCCGCGGGAGAACTTTTGACACCGGGGAGCTGTTTTTT.

V gene TRBV20-1 combines with J gene TRBJ2-1; D is uncertain. The CDR3 spans 15 residues. Germline values: CDR1 DFQATT, CDR2 SNEGSKA (reference sequence). V was cut by 0 bases and J by 8 bases, with 17 bases left in between. Here the CDR3 reads CSARDSQTLRDEQFF. The CDR3 DNA sequence: TGCAGTGCTAGAGATAGTCAGACCCTACGTGATGAGCAGTTCTTC.

This clonotype was counted ten times or more. The chain has TRBV12-3 or TRBV12-4 and TRBJ2-7; the D gene is possibly TRBD1 (5 bases). The V end was cut by 8 bases, the J end by 5 bases, with 16 bases between. This CDR3 spans 13 amino acids. The CDR3 DNA is TGTGCCAGCCAGGAACAGGAACACAACGAGCAGTACTTC. Its protein product is CASQEQEHNEQYF.

V gene TRBV6-1 combines with J gene TRBJ2-7, with TRBD1 as a possible D gene (5 bases). This CDR3 is 13 amino acids long. Trimming took 7 bases from V and 6 from J, leaving 16 bases between them. CDR1 is MNHNS, CDR2 SASEGT, per germline. The CDR3 nucleotides are TGTGCCAGCACGGGTCAGGGAAAGCTCGAGCAGTACTTC. Its protein product is CASTGQGKLEQYF.

V gene TRBV3-1 combines with J gene TRBJ2-5, with 9 positions matching TRBD2. CDR3 length equals 16 residues. The germline V gene has CDR1 LGHDT and CDR2 YNNKEL (reference sequence). With V trimmed by 4 bases and J by 1 base, 7 bases remained unmatched. The CDR3, as DNA: TGTGCCAGCAGCCCGGGGACTAGCCCCATCCAAGAGACCCAGTACTTC. It specifies CASSPGTSPIQETQYF.

This clonotype was seen ten or more times. The chain couples TRBV20-1 to TRBJ2-5; possibly TRBD1 or TRBD2 for D (5 bases each). The germline V and J ends were trimmed by 3 bases and 2 bases, with 22 bases remaining between them. Germline assignment: CDR1 DFQATT and CDR2 SNEGSKA (reference sequence). The CDR3 has 17 residues. CDR3 amino acids: CSASPSSWGPLQETQYF. The CDR3 DNA reads as TGCAGTGCTAGTCCCTCGTCCTGGGGACCCCTTCAAGAGACCCAGTACTTC.

The chain links TRBV7-2 to TRBJ2-2, with D unresolved. There are 15 residues in the CDR3. The germline V gene has CDR1 SGHTA and CDR2 FQGNSA. Deletions cut 0 bases from V and 5 bases from J, with 10 bases between. CDR3 nucleotides: TGTGCCAGCAGCTTAGCGTTGGGAAATACCGGGGAGCTGTTTTTT. Encoded protein: CASSLALGNTGELFF.